The sequence of this TCR beta chain was determined in a study of T-cell reconstitution after alpha-beta-depleted transplantation in children (dated by TCRdb to 2016 to 2017). Regarding the research as a whole: T-cell immune reconstitution after TCRalphabeta/CD19-depleted allogeneic hematopoietic cell transplantation in children was quantitatively tracked in the study by means of TCR repertoire profiling.

General findings and caveats noted by the study authors: In some patients, the high TCRbeta diversity seen at day 60 was put down to recipient T cells and intrathymic progenitors that had survived conditioning. About two months after transplant, the apparently early recovery of alphabetaT-cell counts reportedly depended on just several hundred clones that had expanded rapidly and came from non-depleted graft cells. The frequencies of hyperexpanded clones fell over the following months, and after one year, T-cell counts and TCRbeta diversity were mostly attributed to newly produced T cells.

The treatment or condition label, read with the paper, signifies: allogeneic hematopoietic cell transplantation with graft depleted of TCRalphabeta T cells and CD19 B cells. TCRalphabeta/CD19-depleted allogeneic hematopoietic cell grafts were given to the transplant recipients, all of whom were children. A distance of 23 bases separates the germline ends of V and J, which lose 6 bases and 3 bases respectively. CDR1 and CDR2 were assigned from the germline V gene (reference sequence) as DFQATT and SNEGSKA. The CDR3 holds 16 amino acids from the cysteine to the phenylalanine. This entry keeps only the CDR3 DNA: 48 bases, framed from base 1. Library preparation was by PCR. The listed sequencing device is Illumina HiSeq 2500. To normalize quantification of the TCRbeta repertoire, the TCR libraries were built with molecular barcoding that relied on unique molecular identifiers. TCRdb redid the processing of the public reads, applying fastp at Q25 and MiXCR, and retained in-frame beta chains. Here each entry gathers all rows of one CDR3 protein and keeps the most common genes and DNA. This sample comprises around 210,000 distinct CDR3 sequences, under 8.5% of them detected only once. The ten largest make up around 5% of the sample.

The table lists this clonotype with many counts. Its antigen is still unknown. No base-level quality is on record; no much larger clone is a single base apart. This TCR was recovered from a boy aged 2 to 10 with acute lymphoblastic leukemia, due to receive a stem cell transplant. The V and J genes are TRBV20-1 and TRBJ2-5; the D gene is perhaps TRBD1, from 5 matching bases. The sample here was PBMCs, taken before TCRalphabeta/CD19-depleted stem cell transplant. CDR3 sequence: CSAASLGQTAKETQYF. In nucleotides, the sequence is TGCAGTGCGGCATCTCTGGGCCAGACAGCGAAAGAGACCCAGTACTTC.